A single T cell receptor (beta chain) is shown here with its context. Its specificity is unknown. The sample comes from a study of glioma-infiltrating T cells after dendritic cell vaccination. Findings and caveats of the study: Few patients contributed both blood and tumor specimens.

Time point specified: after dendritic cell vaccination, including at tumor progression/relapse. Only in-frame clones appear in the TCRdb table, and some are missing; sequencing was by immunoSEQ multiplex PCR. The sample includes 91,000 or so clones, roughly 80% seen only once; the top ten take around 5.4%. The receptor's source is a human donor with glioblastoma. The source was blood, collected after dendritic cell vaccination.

DNA for the CDR3: TGTGCCAGTCACCCAGGGGTGGCCGGGGAGCTGTTTTTT. The encoded protein is CASHPGVAGELFF. This chain links TRBV9 with TRBJ2-2; D possibly corresponds to TRBD1 (6 bases). CDR3 size: 13 residues. The germline V gene encodes CDR1 SGDLS and CDR2 YYNGEE. V lost 8 bases and J 6 bases, leaving 14 bases between the germline ends.